A single sample gave rise to the 3 T cell receptor beta chains below, sequenced in a study of PD-L1 blockade in urothelial cancer. The method was immunoSEQ multiplex PCR; TCRdb's version includes in-frame clones alone and lacks a portion of them. Among 33,000 or so clones listed, approximately 80% were seen once. Time point specified: pretreatment peripheral blood. The starting material was PBMCs, obtained around atezolizumab (anti-PD-L1) treatment. The receptors stem from a man between 60 and 75 years old with urothelial cancer.

This clone was observed a single time. This rearrangement joins TRBV7-8 to TRBJ2-7; tentatively, D is TRBD1 (6 bases). This CDR3 has 16 amino acids. The V gene lost 2 bases and the J gene lost 4 bases, with 18 bases spanning the gap. CDR1 and CDR2 (germline): SGHVS, FQNEAQ. CDR3 region: CASSLSRGTPGYEQYF. The CDR3, as DNA: TGTGCCAGCAGCTTATCTAGGGGGACACCCGGTTACGAGCAGTACTTC.

Note on this clone: The junction does not match germline at one end; this may be a read error. The gene calls are TRBV28 and TRBJ1-1; D perhaps matches TRBD1 (6 bases). The CDR3 extends over 12 amino acids. Looked up from germline, CDR1 is MDHEN and CDR2 is SYDVKM. The CDR3 bases are TGTGCCAGCAGCGACAGGAACGCTGAAGCTTTCTTT. It specifies CASSDRNAEAFF.

This clone is judged medium-sized (0.01 to 0.1%). The chain couples TRBV19 to TRBJ1-1; TRBD1 is a possible D gene (6 bases). The length of the CDR3 is 14 residues. Looked up from germline, CDR1 is LNHDA and CDR2 is SQIVND (reference sequence). V was clipped by 1 base and J by 8 bases, with 14 bases between them. DNA of the CDR3: TGTGCCAGTAGTATAGGGACAGCCACTCTAGAAGCTTTCTTT. This translates into CASSIGTATLEAFF.